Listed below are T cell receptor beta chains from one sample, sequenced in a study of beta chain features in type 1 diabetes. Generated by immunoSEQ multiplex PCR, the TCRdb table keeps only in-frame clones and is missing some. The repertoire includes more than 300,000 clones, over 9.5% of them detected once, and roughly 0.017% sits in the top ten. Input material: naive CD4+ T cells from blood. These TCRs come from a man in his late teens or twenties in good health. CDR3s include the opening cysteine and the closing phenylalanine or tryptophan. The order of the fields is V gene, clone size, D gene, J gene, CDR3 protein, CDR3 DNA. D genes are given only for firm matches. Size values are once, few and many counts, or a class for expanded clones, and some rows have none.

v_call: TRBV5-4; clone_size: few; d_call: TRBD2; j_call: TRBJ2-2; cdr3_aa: CASSLRLAGVTGELFF; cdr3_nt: TGTGCCAGCAGCTTGAGACTAGCGGGGGTTACCGGGGAGCTGTTTTTT
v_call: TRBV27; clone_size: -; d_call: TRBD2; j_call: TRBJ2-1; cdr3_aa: CASRNSAGGEQFF; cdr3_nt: TGTGCCAGCCGAAATTCAGCGGGAGGGGAGCAGTTCTTC
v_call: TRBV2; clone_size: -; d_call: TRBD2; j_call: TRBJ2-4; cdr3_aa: CASSPTSGRIGIQYF; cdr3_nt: TGTGCCAGCAGCCCGACTAGCGGGAGGATCGGCATTCAGTACTTC
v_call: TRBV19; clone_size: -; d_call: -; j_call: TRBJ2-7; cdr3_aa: CASSIDGVSPNYEQYF; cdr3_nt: TGTGCCAGTAGTATAGATGGTGTTAGCCCAAACTACGAGCAGTACTTC
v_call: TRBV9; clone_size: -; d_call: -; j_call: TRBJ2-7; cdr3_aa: CASSYLDSFFHEQYF; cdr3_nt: TGTGCCAGCAGCTACTTGGACTCGTTTTTCCACGAGCAGTACTTC
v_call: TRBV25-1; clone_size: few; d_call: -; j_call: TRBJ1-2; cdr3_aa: CASSEYGAGDGYTF; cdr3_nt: TGTGCCAGCAGTGAATACGGGGCAGGGGATGGCTACACCTTC
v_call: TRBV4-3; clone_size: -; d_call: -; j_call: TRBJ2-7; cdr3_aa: CASSRSFQGPSYEQYF; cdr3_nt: TGCGCCAGCAGCCGATCCTTTCAGGGTCCGTCCTACGAGCAGTACTTC
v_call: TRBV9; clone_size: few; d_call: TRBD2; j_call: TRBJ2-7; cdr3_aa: CASSVGTSVYEQYF; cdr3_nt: TGTGCCAGCAGCGTGGGGACTAGCGTGTACGAGCAGTACTTC
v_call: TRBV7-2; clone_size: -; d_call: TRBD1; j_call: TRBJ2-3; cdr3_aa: CASSLDRGANTDTQYF; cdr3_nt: TGTGCCAGCAGCTTGGACAGGGGTGCAAATACAGATACGCAGTATTTT
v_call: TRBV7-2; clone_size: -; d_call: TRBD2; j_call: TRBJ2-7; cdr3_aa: CASSPWGTSPLEQYF; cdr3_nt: TGTGCCAGCAGCCCCTGGGGGACTAGCCCGCTCGAGCAGTACTTC